One and the same sample provided the 28 T cell receptor beta chains below, sequenced in a study of blood T cells in healthy people across ages. Primers used in a second PCR of about 7 to 12 cycles were a sample-barcoded 5' primer and a J-beta primer mix. TCRdb re-analysed the 5' RACE reads in MiXCR, keeping a single row per CDR3 protein. The sample contains about 640,000 distinct CDR3 sequences, 25% to 30% of which appear only once. The material sequenced was blood. The source of these receptors is a woman over 75 in good health.

The rearrangement links TRBV7-7 to TRBJ2-5; 9 nucleotides line up with TRBD2. With 5 bases clipped from V and 5 bases from J, the junction kept 3 bases outside the gene matches. The CDR3 loop spans 13 amino acids. Germline V gene data show CDR1 as SSHAT and CDR2 as FNYEAQ (reference sequence). The CDR3 spells CASSGLAGETQYF. The CDR3 nucleotides read TGTGCCAGCAGCGGGCTAGCGGGGGAGACCCAGTACTTC.

The chain couples TRBV28 to TRBJ2-4, with D maybe TRBD1 (7 bases). The end of the DNA is better explained by TRBJ2-7, so the J call may be wrong. CDR3 length: 14 amino acids. Germline V gene data show CDR1 as MDHEN and CDR2 as SYDVKM. CDR3 DNA: TGTGCCAGCAGTTTCCGGCAGGGGGGCCACGAGCAGTACTTC. Amino acids: CASSFRQGGHEQYF.

This clonotype was recorded many times. The chain has TRBV5-6 and TRBJ2-5; D is possibly TRBD1 or TRBD2 (5 bases each). Trimming cost V 3 bases and J 2 bases, with 14 bases left between them. The germline V gene encodes CDR1 SGHDT and CDR2 YYEEEE. The CDR3 totals 15 residues. The CDR3 DNA sequence: TGTGCCAGCAGCTGGGACGGAGGAGGACAAGAGACCCAGTACTTC. Its translation: CASSWDGGGQETQYF.

The sample holds many counts of this clonotype. V is TRBV15 and J is TRBJ2-6; 10 positions agree with TRBD2. This CDR3 spans 15 amino acids. Losses at the gene ends were 8 bases for V and 2 bases for J; bases not matched to a gene: 3. Germline-derived CDR1 and CDR2 are LNHNV and YYDKDF (reference sequence). The CDR3 reads CATGAGGPGANVLTF. The CDR3 DNA reads as TGTGCCACCGGAGCGGGGGGGCCTGGGGCCAACGTCCTGACTTTC.

CDR3 DNA: TGTGCCAGCAGCAGAGCGGGGCCGGACATTCAGTACTTC. Protein: CASSRAGPDIQYF. The rearrangement joins TRBV7-2 to TRBJ2-4; TRBD2 aligns across 7 bases. After removal of 5 bases from V and 8 bases from J, the junction contained 6 bases not matched to a gene. This CDR3 comprises 13 residues. Looked up from germline, CDR1 is SGHTA and CDR2 is FQGNSA. Supplemented by reference TRBV7-2 and TRBJ2-4, the full variable domain reads GAGVSQSPSNKVTEKGKDVELRCDPISGHTALYWYRQSLGQGLEFLIYFQGNSAPDKSGLPSDRFSAERTGGSVSTLTIQRTQQEDSAVYLCASSRAGPDIQYFGAGTRLSVL.

For this clonotype: Germline and junction disagree at one end, which may indicate a read error. This chain connects TRBV15 to TRBJ2-3; D perhaps matches TRBD1 (5 bases). Germline V gene lookup returns CDR1 LNHNV and CDR2 YYDKDF (reference sequence). The CDR3 length is 14 residues. CDR3 amino acids: CASSKGQGPDTQYF. As DNA, the CDR3 is TGTGCCTCCAGCAAGGGCCAGGGTCCGGATACGCAGTATTTT.

Ten or more counts support this clonotype. This chain uses TRBV20-1 with TRBJ2-7; 9 bases match TRBD1. Trimming cost V 6 bases and J 3 bases; bases outside gene matches: 3. CDR3 length: 12 amino acids. The germline gives CDR1 DFQATT, CDR2 SNEGSKA (reference sequence). CDR3 sequence reads: CSATDRGYEQYF. In DNA form, the CDR3 reads TGCAGTGCCACGGACAGGGGCTACGAGCAGTACTTC.

The chain combines TRBV9 with TRBJ2-1; D may be TRBD1 (6 bases). Per germline, CDR1 SGDLS and CDR2 YYNGEE. The CDR3 runs 17 residues. The V and J ends lost 0 bases and 1 base respectively, with 14 bases between them. This CDR3 reads CASSVGPGTLSYNEQFF. DNA of the CDR3: TGTGCCAGCAGCGTAGGACCAGGGACACTATCCTACAATGAGCAGTTCTTC.

This clonotype was detected ten times or more. The gene calls are TRBV10-3 and TRBJ1-2, with D possibly being TRBD1 (6 bases). CDR1 is ENHRY, CDR2 SYGVKD, per germline. V was trimmed by 5 bases and J by 6 bases, leaving 13 bases between them. The CDR3 is 13 amino acids. CDR3 coding DNA: TGTGCCATCAGTAATAACAGGGAGGATGGCTACACCTTC. Encoded protein: CAISNNREDGYTF.

This sequence joins TRBV14 and TRBJ2-2, with TRBD2 as a possible D gene (5 bases). From germline, CDR1 is SGHDN and CDR2 FVKESK. V lost 6 bases and J lost 4, with 12 bases in between. This CDR3 is built from 14 residues. CDR3 residues: CASSLRAPTGELFF. CDR3 sequence (DNA): TGTGCCAGCAGTCTGAGGGCCCCCACCGGGGAGCTGTTTTTT.

This clonotype was seen repeatedly, ten times or more. The J gene is TRBJ2-5, the V gene TRBV5-1; D is perhaps TRBD2 (5 bases). The V gene lost 7 bases and the J gene lost 2 bases, with 12 bases spanning the gap. The germline V gene has CDR1 SGHRS and CDR2 YFSETQ. The CDR3 consists of 13 residues. This chain's CDR3 is CASGRGRQETQYF. As DNA, the CDR3 is TGCGCCAGCGGCCGAGGGCGGCAAGAGACCCAGTACTTC.

This clonotype has ten or more counts. This chain connects TRBV10-3 to TRBJ2-1, with D perhaps TRBD1 or TRBD2 (6 bases each). Trimming removed 8 bases from V and 6 bases from J, with 11 bases in between. Germline CDR1 ENHRY, CDR2 SYGVKD. This CDR3 comprises 12 residues. For the CDR3, the DNA is TGTGCCATCGAGGGGGGTGGCAATGAGCAGTTCTTC. It specifies CAIEGGGNEQFF.

This clonotype was detected a few times. A clone one base away is much larger, so this may be a read error. The chain has TRBV20-1 and TRBJ2-5; tentatively, D is TRBD2 (7 bases). The CDR3 extends over 14 amino acids. CDR1 and CDR2 from the germline V gene are DFQATT and SNEGSKA (reference sequence). V dropped 6 bases and J dropped 11 bases, with 25 bases sitting between them. The CDR3 DNA reads as TGCAGTGCCACAAACGGGGAGGGGGTCAATGAGCAGTACTTC. This gives the protein CSATNGEGVNEQYF.

The genes are TRBV6-2 or TRBV6-3 and TRBJ2-1, with unresolved D. CDR1 and CDR2 from the germline V gene are MNHEY and SVGEGT. This CDR3 comprises 11 residues. V lost 8 bases and J lost 3, with 5 bases in between. In DNA, the CDR3 is TGTGCCAGCGGGGACTACAATGAGCAGTTCTTC. This codes for CASGDYNEQFF.

Comment on this clonotype: A much larger clonotype is one base distant, so this may be a read error. The chain couples TRBV3-1 to TRBJ2-7; 10 nucleotides match TRBD2. With 3 bases clipped from V and 7 bases from J, the junction kept 9 bases outside the gene matches. There are 15 residues in the CDR3. The V gene's germline CDR1 is LGHDT and CDR2 YNNKEL (reference sequence). The CDR3 spells CASSHSGGAGNEQYF. The CDR3 DNA reads as TGTGCCAGCAGCCACAGCGGGGGGGCGGGCAATGAGCAGTACTTC.

This clonotype has at least ten counts. The V gene is TRBV4-2, the J gene TRBJ1-1, with 8 positions matching TRBD1. Germline V gene data show CDR1 as LGHNA and CDR2 as YNFKEQ. The CDR3 runs 14 residues. J lost 4 bases, V lost 5 bases, and 6 bases had no gene match. The CDR3 sequence is CASSKQGGGTEAFF. The CDR3 nucleotides read TGTGCCAGCAGCAAACAGGGGGGTGGCACTGAAGCTTTCTTT.

This chain links TRBV20-1 with TRBJ2-3; D not certain. The CDR3 contains 12 residues. V lost 3 bases, J lost 5 bases, and 9 bases lay in between. CDR1 and CDR2 (germline): DFQATT, SNEGSKA (reference sequence). Here the CDR3 reads CSASWGGDTQYF. CDR3 coding DNA: TGCAGTGCTAGTTGGGGTGGAGATACGCAGTATTTT.

The table lists this clonotype with many counts. This chain links TRBV5-6 with TRBJ2-3; 9 bases align to TRBD1. CDR1 and CDR2 (germline): SGHDT, YYEEEE. V dropped 3 bases and J dropped 6; count of bases not matched to a gene: 8. This CDR3 is built from 15 residues. In DNA, the CDR3 is TGTGCCAGCAGCTCCGGCCCCGGGACAGGGGATACGCAGTATTTT. It translates to CASSSGPGTGDTQYF.

In this sample, this clonotype turned up many times. The chain recombines TRBV7-2 with TRBJ2-7, with TRBD1 identical over 7 bases. In germline, CDR1 is SGHTA, CDR2 FQGNSA. The V segment lost 5 bases and the J segment 2 bases; nucleotides outside the gene matches: 9. This CDR3 comprises 15 residues. The CDR3 coding sequence is TGTGCCAGCAGCCCTAACAGGGGTTTCACCTACGAGCAGTACTTC. It codes for CASSPNRGFTYEQYF. Together with reference TRBV7-2 and TRBJ2-7, the CDR3 gives the full variable domain: GAGVSQSPSNKVTEKGKDVELRCDPISGHTALYWYRQSLGQGLEFLIYFQGNSAPDKSGLPSDRFSAERTGGSVSTLTIQRTQQEDSAVYLCASSPNRGFTYEQYFGPGTRLTVT.

This clonotype was counted at least ten times. The genes are TRBV7-2 and TRBJ2-3; D unclear. V shed 2 bases and J shed 0 bases, with 3 bases lying between them. The CDR3 sequence is 13 residues long. The germline gives CDR1 SGHTA, CDR2 FQGNSA. The CDR3 here is CASSLWSTDTQYF. The CDR3 coding sequence is TGTGCCAGCAGCTTATGGAGCACAGATACGCAGTATTTT.

This clonotype was detected many times. This chain joins TRBV7-2 and TRBJ1-2, with a possible D match to TRBD1 (5 bases). Deletions cut 5 bases from V and 6 bases from J, with 13 bases between. There are 13 residues in the CDR3. Looked up from germline, CDR1 is SGHTA and CDR2 is FQGNSA. CDR3 residues: CASSPPGTDGYTF. CDR3 sequence (DNA): TGTGCCAGCAGCCCCCCCGGGACGGATGGCTACACCTTC.

Ten or more counts support this clonotype. The CDR3 region has the DNA TGTGCCACCAGCAGAGGATCACTTAGCACTGAAGCTTTCTTT. As protein: CATSRGSLSTEAFF. The rearrangement uses TRBV15 and TRBJ1-1; D is unclear. In germline, CDR1 is LNHNV, CDR2 YYDKDF (reference sequence). This CDR3 comprises 14 residues. V shed 1 base and J shed 4 bases, with 10 bases lying between them.

In the case of this clonotype: A single base separates this from a much larger clone, so it may be a read error. This chain's CDR3 is CAWRLVGWYF. DNA for the CDR3: TGTGCCTGGAGGCTGGTGGGATGGTACTTC. V and J are TRBV30 and TRBJ2-5; no clear D gene. Trimming shortened V by 3 bases and J by 13 bases, and 12 bases separated the two germline ends. Germline CDR1 and CDR2: GTSNPN and SVGIG (reference sequence). This CDR3 has 10 residues.

Remarks on this clonotype: A much larger clone sits a single nucleotide away, making a read error possible. The chain links TRBV10-2 to TRBJ1-5, with D uncertain. Germline V gene data show CDR1 as WSHSY and CDR2 as SAAADI. There are 14 residues in the CDR3. Between the trimmed V and J ends, which lost 6 bases and 1 base, there was a span of 10 bases. CDR3 amino acids: CASREGGSNQPQHF. The CDR3 coding sequence is TGCGCCAGCAGGGAGGGAGGGAGCAATCAGCCCCAGCATTTT.

This clonotype was picked up a small number of times. The V and J genes are TRBV5-1 and TRBJ2-5; tentatively, D is TRBD1 or TRBD2 (5 bases each). V gave up 4 bases and J gave up 11 bases, with 27 bases separating them. Germline V lookup: CDR1 SGHRS, CDR2 YFSETQ. There are 16 residues in the CDR3. The CDR3 bases are TGCGCCAGCAGCCAAACCGGGACGGCCAGTAACAATGAGCAGTACTTC. Translation gives CASSQTGTASNNEQYF. The full variable domain, with the rest looked up from reference TRBV5-1 and TRBJ2-5, is KAGVTQTPRYLIKTRGQQVTLSCSPISGHRSVSWYQQTPGQGLQFLFEYFSETQRNKGNFPGRFSGRQFSNSRSEMNVSTLELGDSALYLCASSQTGTASNNEQYFGPGTRLLVL.

CDR3 coding DNA: TGTGCCAGCATAATGTACAGGGACGACTCCTACGAGCAGTACTTC. This sequence encodes CASIMYRDDSYEQYF. V usage is TRBV6-1 and J usage is TRBJ2-7; possible D gene TRBD1, 6 bases. The CDR3 spans 15 residues. Trimming removed 7 bases at V and 0 bases at J, with 16 bases between. From germline, CDR1 is MNHNS and CDR2 SASEGT.

This clonotype has a count of ten or more. The chain combines TRBV7-6 with TRBJ2-1; tentatively, D is TRBD2 (5 bases). The CDR3 has 12 amino acids. Trimming removed 5 bases from V and 10 bases from J, with 12 bases in between. Per germline, CDR1 SGHVS and CDR2 FNYEAQ. The chain's CDR3 is CASSRTPSEQFF. The CDR3 DNA is TGTGCCAGCAGCCGGACCCCTAGCGAGCAGTTCTTC.

This clonotype was seen ten or more times. This chain joins TRBV6-2 or TRBV6-3 and TRBJ1-2; tentative D call: TRBD1 (5 bases). There are 13 residues in the CDR3. In germline, CDR1 is MNHEY, CDR2 SVGEGT. V gave up 7 bases and J gave up 3 bases, with 12 bases separating them. CDR3 amino acids: CASIDGGDYGYTF. The CDR3 nucleotides are TGTGCCAGCATAGACGGGGGAGACTATGGCTACACCTTC.